A single sample gave rise to the 28 T cell receptor beta chains below, sequenced in a study of siplizumab effects on memory and regulatory T cells. Sequencing used immunoSEQ multiplex PCR; TCRdb keeps in-frame clones, though not all of them. This table holds roughly 50,000 clones, nearly 98% found once. The specimen was naive CD4+ T cells sorted from blood. Receptors originate from a human donor in good health.

V and J are TRBV4-3 and TRBJ1-5; D is unclear. Trimming took off 0 bases at V and 10 bases at J, with 10 bases between the two ends. The CDR3 has 13 residues. CDR1 and CDR2 from the germline V gene are LGHNA and YSLEER. The CDR3 spells CASSQDFGFPQHF. The CDR3 nucleotides read TGCGCCAGCAGCCAAGATTTCGGATTTCCCCAGCATTTT.

V usage is TRBV6-6 and J usage is TRBJ2-5; 9 nucleotides agree with TRBD1. This CDR3 contains 14 residues. J gave up 2 bases and V 10 bases, and 8 bases lay outside the gene matches. Germline-derived CDR1 and CDR2 are MNHNY and SVGAGI (reference sequence). CDR3 in amino acids: CATRGQGRQETQYF. CDR3 coding DNA: TGTGCCACCAGGGGACAGGGCCGTCAAGAGACCCAGTACTTC.

The rearrangement links TRBV6-1 to TRBJ2-3; unclear D gene. The CDR3 is 15 residues long. Germline V gene sequence: CDR1 MNHNS, CDR2 SASEGT. V was trimmed by 3 bases and J by 1 base, leaving 11 bases between them. This CDR3 is CASSDPQRRTDTQYF. The CDR3 DNA sequence: TGTGCCAGCAGTGACCCCCAGCGCCGCACAGATACGCAGTATTTT.

The sample holds one count of this clone. This chain joins TRBV15 and TRBJ2-7; tentatively, D is TRBD1 (6 bases). V was cut by 3 bases and J by 9 bases, with 15 bases left in between. Germline V gene data show CDR1 as LNHNV and CDR2 as YYDKDF (reference sequence). This CDR3 is built from 13 residues. The CDR3 DNA follows: TGTGCCACCAGCAGGACAGGACCAAGGGCGCAGTACTTC. Translated: CATSRTGPRAQYF.

V usage is TRBV28 and J usage is TRBJ2-7; weak D call: TRBD1 (5 bases). Trimming stripped 6 bases from V and 2 bases from J, with 14 bases between. This CDR3 has 14 residues. Germline V gene data show CDR1 as MDHEN and CDR2 as SYDVKM. The CDR3 nucleotides read TGTGCCAGCAGACCCCAGGGTCCCCCCTACGAGCAGTACTTC. Translated: CASRPQGPPYEQYF.

The CDR3 DNA reads as TGTGCCAGCAGCCCGGGGGGGGGCCGGGAGCTGTTTTTT. This gives the protein CASSPGGGRELFF. This chain connects TRBV4-2 to TRBJ2-2; TRBD2 agrees at 8 bases. There are 13 residues in the CDR3. V lost 4 bases to trimming and J lost 9 bases; unmatched junction nucleotides: 4. The germline gives CDR1 LGHNA, CDR2 YNFKEQ.

This chain uses TRBV5-1 with TRBJ2-7, with 9 bases matching TRBD1. CDR1 SGHRS and CDR2 YFSETQ come from the germline V gene. The V and J ends lost 6 bases and 4 bases, in that order; junction bases with no gene match: 11. The CDR3 spans 15 residues. CDR3 bases: TGCGCCAGCACCTACGGGGGACAGGGAGGGTACGAGCAGTACTTC. This sequence encodes CASTYGGQGGYEQYF.

This sequence joins TRBV29-1 and TRBJ2-1, with 9 bases that match TRBD2. The germline CDR1 and CDR2 sequences are SQVTM and ANQGSEA. The CDR3 is 14 amino acids. Trimming at V came to 6 bases and at J to 4 bases, leaving 7 bases not matched to a gene. CDR3 amino acids: CSVQTSGPYNEQFF. As DNA, the CDR3 is TGCAGCGTGCAGACTAGCGGTCCTTACAATGAGCAGTTCTTC.

The rearrangement joins TRBV21-1 to TRBJ1-1; the table assigns TRBD1, which was not confirmed against the DNA. TRBV21-1 is given as a pseudogene. The CDR3 totals 16 residues. The chain's CDR3 is CASSIMGQPRNTEAFF. DNA of the CDR3: TGTGCCAGCAGCATAATGGGACAGCCGCGGAACACTGAAGCTTTCTTT.

V is TRBV6-1 and J is TRBJ2-4; no clear D. V lost 2 bases to trimming and J lost 0 bases, with 8 bases between them. The CDR3 is 15 amino acids. Looked up from germline, CDR1 is MNHNS and CDR2 is SASEGT. The CDR3 nucleotides read TGTGCCAGCAGTGAATCGCAACTAGCCAAAAACATTCAGTACTTC. Protein sequence: CASSESQLAKNIQYF.

The chain carries TRBV6-1 and TRBJ2-1, with TRBD2 identical over 14 bases. The CDR3 runs to 15 residues. The V gene's germline CDR1 is MNHNS and CDR2 SASEGT. V gave up 3 bases and J gave up 12 bases; unmatched junction bases: 7. CDR3: CASSDPGTSGRWQFF. In nucleotides, the CDR3 is TGTGCCAGCAGTGACCCCGGGACTAGCGGGAGATGGCAGTTCTTC.

This clone was detected once. The chain is built from TRBV15 and TRBJ2-1; a possible D gene is TRBD2 (6 bases). The V end lost 0 bases, the J end lost 15 bases, and 15 bases lay between the germline ends. The length of the CDR3 is 13 residues. Germline V gives CDR1 LNHNV, CDR2 YYDKDF (reference sequence). The CDR3 reads CATSRDRLVPRFF. CDR3 DNA: TGTGCCACCAGCAGAGATCGACTAGTCCCCCGGTTCTTC.

DNA of the CDR3: TGTGCCAGCAGCGTTCCGGGGAAAGATGAAGCTTTCTTT. The encoded protein is CASSVPGKDEAFF. The chain joins TRBV5-4 to TRBJ1-1; D is undetermined. CDR1 is SGHNT and CDR2 is YYREEE in the germline V gene (reference sequence). The CDR3 sequence is 13 residues long. Trimming shortened V by 4 bases and J by 7 bases, and 14 bases separated the two germline ends. The full variable domain, in which reference TRBV5-4 and TRBJ1-1 provide the parts outside the CDR3, is ETGVTQSPTHLIKTRGQQVTLRCSSQSGHNTVSWYQQALGQGPQFIFQYYREEENGRGNFPPRFSGLQFPNYSSELNVNALELDDSALYLCASSVPGKDEAFFGQGTRLTVV.

The rearrangement uses TRBV6-5 and TRBJ1-5; TRBD1 might be the D (6 bases). Germline CDR1 and CDR2: MNHEY and SVGAGI. The V gene lost 0 bases and the J gene lost 6 bases, with 12 bases spanning the gap. This CDR3 has 15 residues. Here the CDR3 DNA reads TGTGCCAGCAGTTACTCGAGAGGGGGAGGTCAGCCCCAGCATTTT. Protein sequence: CASSYSRGGGQPQHF.

The chain links TRBV4-1 to TRBJ1-2, with a weak D call TRBD1 (5 bases). Trimming left V 3 bases short and J 0 bases short, with 14 bases between. CDR1 and CDR2 from the germline V gene are MGHRA and YSYEKL. The CDR3 extends over 16 amino acids. CDR3 bases: TGCGCCAGCAGCCAGGCTCTGGGCAGGGCTAACTATGGCTACACCTTC. Encoded protein: CASSQALGRANYGYTF.

In regard to this clone: The junction and the germline gene differ at one end; a read error may be behind it. The CDR3 coding sequence is TGCGCCAGCAGTCAAGGGACGCAGCGATACAATGAGCAGTTCTTC. Translation gives CASSQGTQRYNEQFF. This chain uses TRBV4-1 with TRBJ2-1; D possibly uses TRBD1 or TRBD2 (5 bases each). This CDR3 spans 15 amino acids. Germline values: CDR1 MGHRA, CDR2 YSYEKL.

The chain recombines TRBV12-5 with TRBJ1-1, with a weak D call TRBD1 (6 bases). Germline V gene sequence: CDR1 LGHNT, CDR2 FRNRAP. Trimming stripped 6 bases from V and 7 bases from J, with 15 bases between. This CDR3 comprises 13 residues. The CDR3 sequence: CASGLLGRGEAFF. The CDR3, as DNA: TGTGCTAGTGGCCTACTGGGCAGGGGTGAAGCTTTCTTT.

V usage is TRBV5-6 and J usage is TRBJ2-6; maybe TRBD1 (5 bases). Per germline, CDR1 SGHDT and CDR2 YYEEEE. The CDR3 extends over 16 amino acids. Trimming pared 1 base from V and 0 bases from J, leaving 8 bases between. CDR3: CASSLTGSSGANVLTF. Here the CDR3 DNA reads TGTGCCAGCAGCTTGACAGGCAGCTCTGGGGCCAACGTCCTGACTTTC.

The chain employs TRBV6-1 and TRBJ2-3; 10 nucleotides agree with TRBD2. The CDR3 extends over 14 amino acids. Germline V gene data show CDR1 as MNHNS and CDR2 as SASEGT. With 7 bases clipped from V and 2 bases from J, the junction kept 3 bases outside the gene matches. The CDR3 DNA reads as TGTGCCAGCAAGAGCGGGAGGGCCACAGATACGCAGTATTTT. This codes for CASKSGRATDTQYF.

V usage is TRBV11-3 and J usage is TRBJ2-1; 11 nucleotides agree with TRBD2. The V segment lost 3 bases and the J segment 0 bases; nucleotides outside the gene matches: 7. The CDR3 is 18 amino acids. Germline V lookup: CDR1 SGHNT, CDR2 YENEEA. CDR3 amino acids: CASSFKLAGETSYNEQFF. For the CDR3, the DNA is TGTGCCAGCAGCTTCAAACTAGCGGGAGAAACCTCCTACAATGAGCAGTTCTTC. The whole variable domain, filled in from reference TRBV11-3 and TRBJ2-1, reads EAGVVQSPRYKIIEKKQPVAFWCNPISGHNTLYWYLQNLGQGPELLIRYENEEAVDDSQLPKDRFSAERLKGVDSTLKIQPAELGDSAVYLCASSFKLAGETSYNEQFFGPGTRLTVL.

This clone was seen only once. This chain uses TRBV19 with TRBJ2-1, with unresolved D. Per germline, CDR1 LNHDA and CDR2 SQIVND (reference sequence). The CDR3 consists of 13 residues. Trimming stripped 6 bases from V and 7 bases from J, with 13 bases between. The CDR3 sequence is CASRTFGKNEQFF. The CDR3 DNA is TGTGCCAGTAGGACGTTTGGGAAAAATGAGCAGTTCTTC.

This chain connects TRBV7-3 to TRBJ2-2, with 10 bases lining up with TRBD2. The CDR3 totals 18 residues. J gave up 6 bases and V 1 base, and 11 bases lay outside the gene matches. The V gene's germline CDR1 is SGHTA and CDR2 FQGTGA. In nucleotides, the CDR3 is TGTGCCAGCAGCTTAAGGCCCGCGGCTAGCGGGAGTTCCGGGGAGCTGTTTTTT. Translating gives CASSLRPAASGSSGELFF.

The rearrangement uses TRBV7-9 and TRBJ2-3; 12 nucleotides align to TRBD2. This CDR3 is built from 16 residues. The germline V gene has CDR1 SEHNR and CDR2 FQNEAQ (reference sequence). Germline trimming cut 6 bases from V and 4 bases from J; bases unmatched to any gene: 8. CDR3 residues: CASSLTSGSLADTQYF. Here the CDR3 DNA reads TGTGCCAGCAGTCTGACTAGCGGGAGCTTGGCAGATACGCAGTATTTT. Based on the CDR3 plus reference TRBV7-9 and TRBJ2-3, the full variable domain is DTGVSQNPRHKITKRGQNVTFRCDPISEHNRLYWYRQTLGQGPEFLTYFQNEAQLEKSRLLSDRFSAERPKGSFSTLEIQRTEQGDSAMYLCASSLTSGSLADTQYFGPGTRLTVL.

The chain couples TRBV27 to TRBJ2-1, with D uncertain. The CDR3 runs 17 residues. Germline lookup yields CDR1 MNHEY and CDR2 SMNVEV (reference sequence). V was trimmed by 3 bases and J by 0 bases, leaving 15 bases between them. This chain's CDR3 is CASSFSTPPSSYNEQFF. CDR3 in DNA: TGTGCCAGCAGTTTCTCAACTCCTCCTAGCTCCTACAATGAGCAGTTCTTC.

The chain combines TRBV6-5 with TRBJ2-1; TRBD1 might be the D (5 bases). V gave up 0 bases and J gave up 6 bases, with 9 bases separating them. In germline, CDR1 is MNHEY, CDR2 SVGAGI. This CDR3 is 14 amino acids long. The DNA for the CDR3 is TGTGCCAGCAGTTACTCAAGGGGTAGCAATGAGCAGTTCTTC. The encoded protein is CASSYSRGSNEQFF.

V usage is TRBV5-8 and J usage is TRBJ1-3; TRBD1 might be the D (5 bases). V dropped 1 base and J dropped 0 bases, with 14 bases sitting between them. The CDR3 consists of 17 residues. Germline V CDR1 and CDR2: SGHTS, YDEGEE. CDR3 nucleotide sequence: TGTGCCAGCAGCTTGTGGGGCATGTACCCCTCTGGAAACACCATATATTTT. Amino acids: CASSLWGMYPSGNTIYF.

The chain has TRBV5-4 and TRBJ2-7, with a possible D match to TRBD2 (5 bases). V lost 2 bases and J lost 0, with 9 bases in between. The V gene's germline CDR1 is SGHNT and CDR2 YYREEE (reference sequence). The CDR3 spans 14 residues. The CDR3 sequence: CASSFFSDSYEQYF. CDR3 DNA: TGTGCCAGCAGCTTTTTTAGCGACTCCTACGAGCAGTACTTC.

The chain employs TRBV6-6 and TRBJ2-1; a weak D match, TRBD2 (6 bases). The germline CDR1 and CDR2 sequences are MNHNY and SVGAGI (reference sequence). The CDR3 sequence is 12 residues long. V was cut by 3 bases and J by 8 bases, with 8 bases left in between. The CDR3 region has the DNA TGTGCCAGCAGTTATTCGGGAGATGAGCAGTTCTTC. Its translation is CASSYSGDEQFF.